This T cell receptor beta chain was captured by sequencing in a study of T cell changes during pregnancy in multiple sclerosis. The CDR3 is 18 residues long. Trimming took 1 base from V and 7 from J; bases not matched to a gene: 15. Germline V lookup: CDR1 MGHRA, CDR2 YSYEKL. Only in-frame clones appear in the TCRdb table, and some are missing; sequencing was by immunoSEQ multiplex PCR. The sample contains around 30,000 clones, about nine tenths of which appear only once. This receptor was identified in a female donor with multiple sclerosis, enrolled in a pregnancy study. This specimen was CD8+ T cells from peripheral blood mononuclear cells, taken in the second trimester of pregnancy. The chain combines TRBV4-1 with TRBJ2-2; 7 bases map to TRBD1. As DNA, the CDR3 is TGCGCCAGCAGCCAAGTGGTCGGACTCGGGACAGCCCTCGGGGAGCTGTTTTTT. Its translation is CASSQVVGLGTALGELFF.